Below, 31 T cell receptor beta chains from the same sample are listed, as sequenced in a study of T cell responses to AZD1222 COVID-19 vaccine. The assay was immunoSEQ multiplex PCR, and TCRdb's table has in-frame clones only and misses some. The data contain roughly 130,000 clones, approximately 83% of them singletons. The sequenced sample was peripheral blood, obtained on day 0 of AZD1222 vaccination. These receptor sequences come from an adult in good health.

The chain employs TRBV28 and TRBJ2-7; 8 bases are a match to TRBD2. The CDR3 is 15 amino acids. J lost 8 bases, V lost 5 bases, and 14 bases had no gene match. CDR1 and CDR2 from the germline V gene are MDHEN and SYDVKM. In nucleotides, the CDR3 is TGTGCCAGCAGTCTGGCCGGGACTAGGAGTCTCCAGCAGTACTTC. Translated: CASSLAGTRSLQQYF.

The V and J genes are TRBV7-3 and TRBJ2-1; 7 nucleotides line up with TRBD2. The CDR3 length is 15 residues. The V gene's germline CDR1 is SGHTA and CDR2 FQGTGA. Germline trimming cut 5 bases from V and 3 bases from J; bases unmatched to any gene: 7. The DNA for the CDR3 is TGTGCCAGCAGCGAAAGCGGGGTCTACTACAATGAGCAGTTCTTC. This codes for CASSESGVYYNEQFF.

The rearrangement uses TRBV4-3 and TRBJ2-7; D may be TRBD1 (6 bases). From germline, CDR1 is LGHNA and CDR2 YSLEER. Trimming took 0 bases from V and 4 from J, leaving 10 bases between them. The CDR3 totals 14 residues. In DNA, the CDR3 is TGCGCCAGCAGCCAAGACGAGAGGGGGTACGAGCAGTACTTC. Protein product: CASSQDERGYEQYF.

This sequence joins TRBV18 and TRBJ2-2; TRBD1 matches at 7 bases. The germline V gene has CDR1 KGHSH and CDR2 LQKENI. Losses at the gene ends were 0 bases for V and 7 bases for J; bases not matched to a gene: 14. This CDR3 is built from 18 residues. The CDR3 loop reads CASSPPSLTGASGGELFF. The CDR3 bases are TGTGCCAGCTCACCACCTTCTCTCACAGGGGCGTCTGGCGGGGAGCTGTTTTTT.

The chain combines TRBV6-5 with TRBJ2-7, with 8 bases identical to TRBD1. V dropped 3 bases and J dropped 8; count of bases not matched to a gene: 6. Germline V gene lookup returns CDR1 MNHEY and CDR2 SVGAGI. The CDR3 runs to 13 residues. For the CDR3, the DNA is TGTGCCAGCAGTTATCTAGGACAGGGAAAGCAGTACTTC. Protein product: CASSYLGQGKQYF.

The genes are TRBV24-1 and TRBJ2-1, with TRBD2 as a possible D gene (8 bases). Germline V gives CDR1 KGHDR, CDR2 SFDVKD. V was trimmed by 3 bases and J by 10 bases, leaving 21 bases between them. This CDR3 spans 16 amino acids. The CDR3 coding sequence is TGTGCCACCAGTGATCCAGGGGGACTAGAGGGTCACGAGCAGTTCTTC. As protein: CATSDPGGLEGHEQFF.

The genes are TRBV2 and TRBJ1-1, with D unclear. V lost 10 bases and J lost 0, with 9 bases in between. Germline CDR1 and CDR2: SNHLY and FYNNEI. The length of the CDR3 is 12 residues. For the CDR3, the DNA is TGTGCCAACCGACACATGAACACTGAAGCTTTCTTT. Its translation: CANRHMNTEAFF.

The CDR3 DNA reads as TGTGCCAGTAGTATGGGGCTTCTAGCGGGCCTTAGAGCAGATACGCAGTATTTT. It is translated as CASSMGLLAGLRADTQYF. This rearrangement joins TRBV19 to TRBJ2-3; 8 nucleotides align to TRBD2. Germline V CDR1 and CDR2: LNHDA, SQIVND (reference sequence). The CDR3 is made up of 18 amino acids. V lost 3 bases and J lost 4; bases outside the gene matches: 15.

The CDR3 nucleotides read TGTGCCAGCAGCCAGGGCAGCGGGAGCCGGGTGCGGGGGTACAATGAGCAGTTCTTC. It translates to CASSQGSGSRVRGYNEQFF. This chain uses TRBV3-1 (or the pseudogene TRBV3-2) with TRBJ2-1, with 8 positions matching TRBD2. Germline CDR1 is LGHDT and CDR2 is YNNKEL (reference sequence). The trim removed 3 bases at V and 4 bases at J, leaving 17 bases unmatched. The CDR3 runs to 19 residues.

V and J are TRBV6-5 and TRBJ1-2; TRBD1 matches at 7 bases. Germline V CDR1 and CDR2: MNHEY, SVGAGI. V shed 4 bases, J shed 8 bases, and the junction held 7 bases outside the gene matches. The CDR3 sequence is 13 residues long. The CDR3 DNA reads TGTGCCAGCAGTTCCGGGACAGCCTTGGGCTACACCTTC. This encodes CASSSGTALGYTF.

J is TRBJ1-2 and V is TRBV7-2; no reliable D call. V lost 5 bases to trimming and J lost 4 bases, with 14 bases between them. Germline CDR1 SGHTA, CDR2 FQGNSA. The CDR3 is made up of 14 amino acids. CDR3 sequence: CASSPNGETYGYTF. The DNA of the CDR3 is TGTGCCAGCAGCCCAAATGGGGAAACCTATGGCTACACCTTC. The whole variable domain, filled in from reference TRBV7-2 and TRBJ1-2, reads GAGVSQSPSNKVTEKGKDVELRCDPISGHTALYWYRQSLGQGLEFLIYFQGNSAPDKSGLPSDRFSAERTGGSVSTLTIQRTQQEDSAVYLCASSPNGETYGYTFGSGTRLTVV.

The genes are TRBV6-4 and TRBJ2-2; D could derive from TRBD1 or TRBD2 (7 bases each). This CDR3 comprises 15 residues. V was shortened by 5 bases and J by 3 bases, with 13 bases between the two germline ends. Germline lookup yields CDR1 MRHNA and CDR2 SNTAGT. The CDR3 DNA reads as TGTGCCAGCAGTCTCAGGGGGGGCGACACCGGGGAGCTGTTTTTT. The encoded protein is CASSLRGGDTGELFF.

The sample holds a few counts of this clone. The sample holds other DNA sequences that translate to the same CDR3. This chain joins TRBV7-9 and TRBJ1-1; D ambiguous. Trimming stripped 0 bases from V and 0 bases from J, with 8 bases between. Germline V CDR1 and CDR2: SEHNR, FQNEAQ (reference sequence). The CDR3 is made up of 15 amino acids. The CDR3 here is CASSLAGQLNTEAFF. In DNA, the CDR3 is TGTGCCAGCAGCTTAGCAGGGCAGTTGAACACTGAAGCTTTCTTT.

The count of this clone is one. The rearrangement uses TRBV7-9 and TRBJ1-2, with 7 bases that match TRBD1. This CDR3 is 12 amino acids long. Looked up from germline, CDR1 is SEHNR and CDR2 is FQNEAQ (reference sequence). The trim removed 4 bases at V and 7 bases at J, leaving 3 bases unmatched. The CDR3 loop is CASSSGTVGYTF. In nucleotides, the CDR3 is TGTGCCAGCAGCTCCGGGACAGTTGGCTACACCTTC.

The chain couples TRBV11-3 to TRBJ1-4; the D is unclear. This CDR3 is 14 amino acids long. CDR1 is SGHNT and CDR2 is YENEEA in the germline V gene. V was trimmed by 4 bases and J by 6 bases, leaving 12 bases between them. CDR3 coding DNA: TGTGCCAGCAGCTCTCCCCAGGCTGATGAAAAACTGTTTTTT. It translates to CASSSPQADEKLFF.

The chain employs TRBV7-9 and TRBJ2-7; 9 bases match TRBD1. The germline V gene has CDR1 SEHNR and CDR2 FQNEAQ (reference sequence). The CDR3 length is 15 residues. The V gene end was trimmed by 6 bases and the J gene end by 5 bases; junction bases not matched to a gene: 11. For the CDR3, the DNA is TGTGCCAGCAGTAAACAGGGGGCAGTCGGGAACGAGCAGTACTTC. Translation gives CASSKQGAVGNEQYF.

The V and J genes are TRBV11-3 and TRBJ2-5; 11 bases align to TRBD2. In germline, CDR1 is SGHNT, CDR2 YENEEA. CDR3 length: 16 amino acids. J was trimmed by 2 bases and V by 3 bases; bases with no gene match: 5. DNA of the CDR3: TGTGCCAGCAGCTTTCGGGGACTAGCGGAGCAAGAGACCCAGTACTTC. Translation: CASSFRGLAEQETQYF.

The sample holds a few counts of this clone. The chain links TRBV20-1 to TRBJ1-2; D gene uncertain. V was pared by 3 bases and J by 5 bases, with 7 bases between. The CDR3 is 11 amino acids. Germline-derived CDR1 and CDR2 are DFQATT and SNEGSKA (reference sequence). This CDR3 reads CSASPGYGYTF. In DNA, the CDR3 is TGCAGTGCTAGCCCAGGTTATGGCTACACCTTC.

This chain joins TRBV7-2 and TRBJ2-1, with D hard to call. Deletions cut 3 bases from V and 3 bases from J, with 9 bases between. This CDR3 has 14 amino acids. Germline V CDR1 and CDR2: SGHTA, FQGNSA. CDR3 amino acids: CASSFPYSYNEQFF. The CDR3 nucleotides are TGTGCCAGCAGCTTTCCTTATAGCTACAATGAGCAGTTCTTC.

This chain links TRBV23-1 with TRBJ1-1, with a tentative D call TRBD1 (5 bases). TRBV23-1 is an open reading frame whose function is uncertain. The CDR3 covers 15 residues. V dropped 4 bases and J dropped 6 bases, with 18 bases sitting between them. Here the CDR3 reads CASSPRAPERSEAFF. The CDR3 DNA is TGCGCCAGCAGTCCCAGGGCTCCCGAAAGATCTGAAGCTTTCTTT.

In its sample, this clone was seen once. The genes are TRBV5-6 and TRBJ1-1; D unclear. The CDR3 is 13 residues long. From germline, CDR1 is SGHDT and CDR2 YYEEEE. Trimming pared 0 bases from V and 1 base from J, leaving 4 bases between. The CDR3 DNA follows: TGTGCCAGCAGCTTGGTGCCGAACACTGAAGCTTTCTTT. It translates to CASSLVPNTEAFF.

The chain employs TRBV9 and TRBJ1-2, with 7 bases that match TRBD1. V gave up 2 bases and J gave up 2 bases; unmatched junction bases: 6. The CDR3 contains 15 residues. Germline-derived CDR1 and CDR2 are SGDLS and YYNGEE. The CDR3 DNA sequence: TGTGCCAGCAGCGTGGGGACAGATAACAACTATGGCTACACCTTC. Its translation: CASSVGTDNNYGYTF.

This chain joins TRBV5-4 and TRBJ1-4; 9 bases fit TRBD1. Germline CDR1 and CDR2: SGHNT and YYREEE (reference sequence). This CDR3 comprises 14 residues. Trimming took 4 bases from V and 7 from J; bases not matched to a gene: 5. The CDR3 region is CASSLGQGREKLFF. In nucleotides, the CDR3 is TGTGCCAGCAGCCTGGGACAGGGCCGTGAAAAACTGTTTTTT.

The chain carries TRBV30 and TRBJ1-6; 7 nucleotides agree with TRBD1. The CDR3 has 15 residues. Germline V CDR1 and CDR2: GTSNPN, SVGIG (reference sequence). V shed 6 bases and J 10 bases; nucleotides not matched to a gene: 15. Here the CDR3 DNA reads TGTGCCTGCAGGACGGAGGGGGCCTATGGGTCACCCCTCCACTTT. Its protein is CACRTEGAYGSPLHF. Together with reference TRBV30 and TRBJ1-6, the CDR3 gives the full variable domain: SQTIHQWPATLVQPVGSPLSLECTVEGTSNPNLYWYRQAAGRGLQLLFYSVGIGQISSEVPQNLSASRPQDRQFILSSKKLLLSDSGFYLCACRTEGAYGSPLHFGNGTRLTVT.

Only one count was recorded for this clone. The V gene is TRBV5-6, the J gene TRBJ1-2; TRBD1 matches at 9 bases. V trimming: 4 bases; J trimming: 0 bases; junction bases outside the gene matches: 13. Germline V gene data show CDR1 as SGHDT and CDR2 as YYEEEE. The CDR3 is made up of 18 amino acids. CDR3 sequence: CASSPLDRGIGTNYGYTF. The CDR3 DNA follows: TGTGCCAGCAGCCCCCTGGACAGGGGAATTGGGACTAACTATGGCTACACCTTC.

The J gene is TRBJ1-6, the V gene TRBV6-5; possibly TRBD1 for D (6 bases). The CDR3 totals 15 residues. Germline CDR1 reads MNHEY; CDR2 reads SVGAGI. V was trimmed by 0 bases and J by 7 bases, leaving 10 bases between them. The CDR3 bases are TGTGCCAGCAGTTACTCCGAGGGGGAGAATTCACCCCTCCACTTT. This sequence encodes CASSYSEGENSPLHF.

The rearrangement joins TRBV9 to TRBJ2-1, with D hard to call. V dropped 0 bases and J dropped 5 bases, with 9 bases sitting between them. Germline V CDR1 and CDR2: SGDLS, YYNGEE. The CDR3 sequence is 14 residues long. The CDR3 DNA sequence: TGTGCCAGCAGCGTAGTTGAGAGAAACAATGAGCAGTTCTTC. Its protein is CASSVVERNNEQFF.

V and J are TRBV7-8 and TRBJ1-1; a possible D gene is TRBD1 (5 bases). The CDR3 length is 13 residues. V was trimmed by 1 base and J by 4 bases, leaving 7 bases between them. CDR1 SGHVS and CDR2 FQNEAQ come from the germline V gene. As DNA, the CDR3 is TGTGCCAGCAGCTTAGTAGGGGTCACTGAAGCTTTCTTT. Translation: CASSLVGVTEAFF.

In the case of this clone: One junction end disagrees with the germline gene, perhaps due to a read error. The genes are TRBV30 and TRBJ1-5; D is possibly TRBD1 (6 bases). CDR3 length equals 15 residues. Germline V gives CDR1 GTSNPN, CDR2 SVGIG (reference sequence). CDR3 region: CALSEGTPSYQPQHF. As DNA, the CDR3 is TGTGCCTTGAGTGAAGGGACACCTTCTTATCAGCCCCAGCATTTT.

This clone was observed a handful of times. J is TRBJ2-2 and V is TRBV18, with D hard to call. This CDR3 has 15 residues. The ends were cut back, 0 bases at V and 5 bases at J, with 10 bases in the middle. The germline gives CDR1 KGHSH, CDR2 LQKENI. The CDR3 bases are TGTGCCAGCTCACCACCGGGGTCAAGGACCGGGGAGCTGTTTTTT. This gives the protein CASSPPGSRTGELFF.

The V call is TRBV24-1, the J call TRBJ1-1; maybe TRBD1 (6 bases). The CDR3 consists of 13 residues. V lost 3 bases, J lost 6 bases, and 10 bases lay in between. From germline, CDR1 is KGHDR and CDR2 SFDVKD. CDR3 in amino acids: CATSDQGFPEAFF. The CDR3 bases are TGTGCCACCAGTGATCAGGGGTTTCCTGAAGCTTTCTTT.